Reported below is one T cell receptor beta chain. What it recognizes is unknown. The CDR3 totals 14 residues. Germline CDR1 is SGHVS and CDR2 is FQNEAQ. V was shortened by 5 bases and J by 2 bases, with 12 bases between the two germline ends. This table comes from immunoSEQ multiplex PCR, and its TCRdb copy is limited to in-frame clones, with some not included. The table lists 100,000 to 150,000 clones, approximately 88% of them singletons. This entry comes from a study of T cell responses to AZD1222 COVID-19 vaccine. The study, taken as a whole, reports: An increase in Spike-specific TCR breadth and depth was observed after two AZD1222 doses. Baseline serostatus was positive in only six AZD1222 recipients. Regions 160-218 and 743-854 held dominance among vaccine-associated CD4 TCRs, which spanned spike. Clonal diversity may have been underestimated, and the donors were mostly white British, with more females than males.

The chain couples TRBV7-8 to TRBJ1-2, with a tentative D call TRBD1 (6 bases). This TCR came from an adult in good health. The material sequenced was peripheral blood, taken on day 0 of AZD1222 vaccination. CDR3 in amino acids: CASSTTTGNYGYTF. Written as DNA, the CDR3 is TGTGCCAGCAGCACGACGACAGGAAACTATGGCTACACCTTC.